These T cell receptor beta chains were read from a single sample in a study of blood T cells in healthy people across ages. MiXCR, applied by TCRdb to the 5' RACE reads, yields one record per CDR3 protein. The sample has a few hundred thousand distinct CDR3 sequences, 25% to 30% seen once. The sequencing sample was made of blood. The receptors were sampled from a woman in her 70s in good health. The CDR3 runs from the conserved cysteine through the conserved F or W. D genes are given only for firm matches. Rows give clone size only sometimes, using once, few, many, or a class for an expanded clone.

TRBV6-2/TRBV6-3	TRBJ1-2	.	.	TGTGCCAGCAGTTACTGGGCCGGCTCTAACTATGGCTACACCTTC	CASSYWAGSNYGYTF
TRBV29-1	TRBJ2-5	.	.	TGCAGCGTAGTACAGGGCTCAGAGACCCAGTACTTC	CSVVQGSETQYF
TRBV11-2	TRBJ2-5	.	.	TGTGCCAGCAGCCGTCGAGGAAAACAAGAGACCCAGTACTTC	CASSRRGKQETQYF
TRBV5-1	TRBJ2-5	.	.	TGCGCCAGCAGCCCCTGGACCGGAGGACAAGAGACCCAGTACTTC	CASSPWTGGQETQYF
TRBV7-8	TRBJ2-2	.	.	TGCGCCAGCAGCCAAGATTGGGCCGGGGAGCTGTTTTTT	CASSQDWAGELFF
TRBV5-1	TRBJ1-6	.	.	TGCGCCAGCAGGACCGATTACGCGGGATGGGATTCACCCCTCCACTTT	CASRTDYAGWDSPLHF
TRBV7-2	TRBJ2-1	TRBD2	few	TGTGCCAGCAGCTTTTCTAGCGGGGGAAACAATGAGCAGTTCTTC	CASSFSSGGNNEQFF
TRBV7-6	TRBJ2-5	TRBD2	.	TGTGCCAGCAGCTTAGCGCTGTTTAGCGGGAGGGCGGAGACCCAGTACTTC	CASSLALFSGRAETQYF
TRBV4-2	TRBJ2-4	TRBD2	few	TGTGCCAGCAGCCAAGACCCAGCGGGAGGGAAAAACATTCAGTACTTC	CASSQDPAGGKNIQYF
TRBV7-2	TRBJ2-1	TRBD2	.	TGTGCCAGCAGCTTAGATAGACTAGCGGGAGGCCCCAATGAGCAGTTCTTC	CASSLDRLAGGPNEQFF
TRBV12-3/TRBV12-4	TRBJ1-1	.	few	TGTGCCAGCAGTCCCCCTGAAGGGGTGCGCGCGAACACTGAAGCTTTCTTT	CASSPPEGVRANTEAFF
TRBV28	TRBJ2-1	.	few	TGTGCCAGCATGGGGGGCCGCCACCATGAGCAGTTCTTC	CASMGGRHHEQFF
TRBV14	TRBJ2-1	TRBD2	few	TGTGCCAGCAGCCAGGGGGGGAATGAGCAGTTCTTC	CASSQGGNEQFF
TRBV7-9	TRBJ2-1	TRBD2	.	TGTGCCAGCAGCTCCCCCGGGACTAGCGGGAATAATGAGCAGTTCTTC	CASSSPGTSGNNEQFF
TRBV12-3/TRBV12-4	TRBJ1-2	TRBD1	.	TGTGCCAGCGGGGACAGGGGAAGCAACTATGGCTACACCTTC	CASGDRGSNYGYTF
TRBV5-1	TRBJ2-5	.	many	TGCGCCAGCAGCTATGAAGCGGTAGAGACCCAGTACTTC	CASSYEAVETQYF
TRBV5-1	TRBJ2-5	.	many	TGCGCCAGCAGCTTGGCAGAGGAGACCCAGTACTTC	CASSLAEETQYF
TRBV7-3	TRBJ2-2	TRBD2	few	TGTGCCAGCAGCCAGGGCGGGAGCGGGGAGCTGTTTTTT	CASSQGGSGELFF
TRBV29-1	TRBJ1-2	.	few	TGCAGCGTTGATAGTACCGGGACGACTTACTTC	CSVDSTGTTYF
TRBV5-5	TRBJ2-1	.	.	TGTGCCAGCAGCTTGGCCTGGGCACGGGACAATGAGCAGTTCTTC	CASSLAWARDNEQFF
TRBV7-8	TRBJ1-5	.	.	TGTGCCAGCAGCATGACTGTAGGCGGCAATCAGCCCCAGCATTTT	CASSMTVGGNQPQHF
TRBV4-2	TRBJ1-1	.	few	TGTGCCAGCAGCCGAGAGTCGAACACTGAAGCTCTCTTT	CASSRESNTEALF
TRBV6-1	TRBJ2-5	.	.	TGTGCCAGCAGTGAACGGGCGCGGGCGGAGACCCAGTACTTC	CASSERARAETQYF
TRBV27	TRBJ2-7	.	.	TGTGCCAGCAGCTCCGCGGGCTTAGCGGTCTACGAGCAGTACTTC	CASSSAGLAVYEQYF
TRBV6-1	TRBJ2-7	TRBD2	few	TGTGCCAGCAACCCGAGGGGCGGGAGGGCCGCCTACGAGCAGTACTTC	CASNPRGGRAAYEQYF
TRBV28	TRBJ2-4	.	many	TGTGCCAGCAGAACCCAGGGTGGGGGAAAAAACATTCAGTACTTC	CASRTQGGGKNIQYF
TRBV2	TRBJ2-3	.	.	TGTGCCAGCAGACTAACCACAGATACGCAGTATTTT	CASRLTTDTQYF
TRBV28	TRBJ1-6	.	.	TGTGCCAGCAAGATAGGAGTCCGGCGGGATAATTCACCCCTCCACTTT	CASKIGVRRDNSPLHF
TRBV6-5	TRBJ2-3	.	.	TGTGCCAGCCATACGCAGTATTTT	CASHTQYF
TRBV6-1	TRBJ2-3	.	.	TGTGCCAGCAGTGAAGCAAGAACAGATACGCAGTATTTT	CASSEARTDTQYF
TRBV9	TRBJ1-1	.	.	TGTGCCAGCAGCCGAATCACTGAAGCTTTCTTT	CASSRITEAFF
TRBV15	TRBJ1-1	.	.	TGTGCCACCAGCAGAGAACCCCGGGACGGGGAAGCTTTCTTT	CATSREPRDGEAFF
TRBV3-1	TRBJ2-1	TRBD2	.	TGTGCCAGCAGCCCGGAGCGGGAGGGCCGCAATGAGCAGTTCTTC	CASSPEREGRNEQFF
TRBV11-2	TRBJ1-2	.	.	TGTGCCAGCAGCTTAGACCACTCGGGGAGAACTAACACCTTC	CASSLDHSGRTNTF
TRBV28	TRBJ2-7	.	few	TGTGCCAGCAGTTTCTCCGGGGGACACTACGAGCAGTACTTC	CASSFSGGHYEQYF
TRBV12-3/TRBV12-4	TRBJ1-1	.	.	TGTGCCAGCAGTTTAGGCGGGGAAAGGAACACTGAAGCTTTCTTT	CASSLGGERNTEAFF